A selection of T cell receptor beta chains follows, all from one sample in a study of blood T cell repertoires in COVID-19. Produced via immunoSEQ multiplex PCR; TCRdb's table is partial and in-frame only. The data contain over 85,000 clones, approximately 86% of them singletons. The sequenced sample was peripheral blood. The receptor set was obtained from a man in his sixties with acute or convalescent COVID-19. Each CDR3 is given with its conserved first and last residue. Each record gives: D gene, clone size, J gene, V gene, CDR3 protein, CDR3 DNA. A D gene is named only where the DNA matches it firmly. The size of a clone is reported for some rows only, either as once, few or many, or as a class for expanded clones.

D gene: TRBD1; clone size: .; J gene: TRBJ2-1; V gene: TRBV5-1; CDR3 protein: CASSVWTGSQRNEQFF; CDR3 DNA: TGCGCCAGCAGCGTATGGACAGGCTCTCAACGGAATGAGCAGTTCTTC
D gene: TRBD1; clone size: .; J gene: TRBJ2-7; V gene: TRBV5-1; CDR3 protein: CASSSTRDSRAQRGEQYF; CDR3 DNA: TGCGCCAGCAGCTCGACCCGGGACAGCCGGGCCCAAAGGGGCGAGCAGTACTTC
D gene: .; clone size: .; J gene: TRBJ1-5; V gene: TRBV30; CDR3 protein: CAWSAETGSSNQPQHF; CDR3 DNA: TGTGCCTGGAGTGCAGAGACAGGATCTAGCAATCAGCCCCAGCATTTT
D gene: TRBD1; clone size: once; J gene: TRBJ1-1; V gene: TRBV6-5; CDR3 protein: CASRWTGTSTEAFF; CDR3 DNA: TGTGCCAGCAGGTGGACAGGGACTTCCACTGAAGCTTTCTTT
D gene: TRBD1; clone size: .; J gene: TRBJ1-6; V gene: TRBV4-3; CDR3 protein: CASRTTGGNNSPLHF; CDR3 DNA: TGCGCCAGCAGAACGACAGGGGGAAACAATTCACCCCTCCACTTT
D gene: .; clone size: .; J gene: TRBJ1-4; V gene: TRBV7-2; CDR3 protein: CASSSAATNEKLFF; CDR3 DNA: TGTGCCAGCAGCTCCGCAGCAACTAATGAAAAACTGTTTTTT
D gene: TRBD1; clone size: few; J gene: TRBJ2-7; V gene: TRBV30; CDR3 protein: CAWSAPGTGPAEQYF; CDR3 DNA: TGTGCCTGGTCCGCCCCCGGGACAGGGCCCGCCGAGCAGTACTTC
D gene: TRBD1; clone size: .; J gene: TRBJ1-4; V gene: TRBV6-5; CDR3 protein: CASRGDSYNEKLFF; CDR3 DNA: TGTGCCAGCAGGGGGGACAGCTATAATGAAAAACTGTTTTTT
D gene: .; clone size: .; J gene: TRBJ1-1; V gene: TRBV21-1; CDR3 protein: CASSKTDATGGEEPFF; CDR3 DNA: TGTGCCAGCAGCAAAACGGACGCTACAGGGGGCGAAGAGCCTTTCTTT
D gene: .; clone size: .; J gene: TRBJ1-1; V gene: TRBV9; CDR3 protein: CASSPGGTEAIF; CDR3 DNA: TGTGCCAGCAGCCCGGGGGGGACGGAAGCTATCTTT
D gene: .; clone size: few; J gene: TRBJ2-7; V gene: TRBV29-1; CDR3 protein: CSVEMAGRLYEQYF; CDR3 DNA: TGCAGCGTTGAAATGGCGGGCAGACTCTACGAGCAGTACTTC
D gene: .; clone size: .; J gene: TRBJ2-3; V gene: TRBV5-4; CDR3 protein: CASSPVGTDTQYF; CDR3 DNA: TGTGCCAGCAGCCCAGTGGGCACAGATACGCAGTATTTT
D gene: TRBD1; clone size: .; J gene: TRBJ1-4; V gene: TRBV12-3/TRBV12-4; CDR3 protein: CASRQGQIEKLFF; CDR3 DNA: TGTGCCAGCAGACAGGGACAGATCGAAAAACTGTTTTTT
D gene: .; clone size: .; J gene: TRBJ2-2; V gene: TRBV12-5; CDR3 protein: CASGLFRPGQGRLAWGTGELFF; CDR3 DNA: TGTGCTAGTGGTTTGTTTAGACCGGGACAGGGAAGACTAGCGTGGGGGACCGGGGAGCTGTTTTTT
D gene: TRBD1; clone size: .; J gene: TRBJ1-1; V gene: TRBV6-5; CDR3 protein: CASSYTGGVGEAFF; CDR3 DNA: TGTGCCAGCAGTTACACAGGGGGCGTTGGTGAAGCTTTCTTT
D gene: .; clone size: .; J gene: TRBJ1-2; V gene: TRBV6-5; CDR3 protein: CASLSRLNYGYTF; CDR3 DNA: TGTGCCAGCCTCTCCAGACTTAACTATGGCTACACCTTC
D gene: TRBD1; clone size: .; J gene: TRBJ2-7; V gene: TRBV11-2; CDR3 protein: CASSNRGLRDEQYF; CDR3 DNA: TGTGCCAGCTCAAACAGGGGTCTGAGAGACGAGCAGTACTTC
D gene: TRBD2; clone size: .; J gene: TRBJ2-1; V gene: TRBV11-2; CDR3 protein: CASSFLSGEGIYNEQFF; CDR3 DNA: TGTGCCAGCAGCTTCCTTAGCGGGGAAGGGATATACAATGAGCAGTTCTTC
D gene: .; clone size: once; J gene: TRBJ1-5; V gene: TRBV7-2; CDR3 protein: CASSLIGVDQPQHF; CDR3 DNA: TGTGCCAGCAGCTTAATAGGGGTGGATCAGCCCCAGCATTTT
D gene: TRBD1; clone size: .; J gene: TRBJ2-4; V gene: TRBV9; CDR3 protein: CASSYGTGRTKNIQYF; CDR3 DNA: TGTGCCAGCAGCTACGGGACAGGGAGGACCAAAAACATTCAGTACTTC
D gene: TRBD1; clone size: .; J gene: TRBJ2-3; V gene: TRBV2; CDR3 protein: CASSLDRVGTDTQYF; CDR3 DNA: TGTGCCAGCAGTCTCGACAGGGTTGGCACAGATACGCAGTATTTT
D gene: TRBD2; clone size: .; J gene: TRBJ2-3; V gene: TRBV11-3; CDR3 protein: CASSTRTSGTDTQYF; CDR3 DNA: TGTGCCAGCAGCACTAGGACTAGCGGCACAGATACGCAGTATTTT
D gene: .; clone size: .; J gene: TRBJ2-2; V gene: TRBV19; CDR3 protein: CASSSRGGGGTGELFF; CDR3 DNA: TGTGCCAGTAGTTCTCGGGGAGGGGGAGGCACCGGGGAGCTGTTTTTT
D gene: .; clone size: .; J gene: TRBJ2-7; V gene: TRBV29-1; CDR3 protein: CSVEARPYEQYF; CDR3 DNA: TGCAGCGTTGAAGCCAGGCCTTACGAGCAGTACTTC
D gene: .; clone size: .; J gene: TRBJ1-1; V gene: TRBV4-3; CDR3 protein: CASSQVMEGEFLDTEAFF; CDR3 DNA: TGCGCCAGCAGCCAAGTTATGGAGGGAGAATTTCTGGACACTGAAGCTTTCTTT
D gene: TRBD1; clone size: .; J gene: TRBJ1-6; V gene: TRBV27; CDR3 protein: CASSLSTGGLPLHF; CDR3 DNA: TGTGCCAGCAGTTTATCGACAGGGGGCTTACCCCTCCACTTT
D gene: .; clone size: .; J gene: TRBJ1-3; V gene: TRBV12-5; CDR3 protein: CASGLGGAGNTIYF; CDR3 DNA: TGTGCTAGTGGTTTGGGGGGGGCTGGAAACACCATATATTTT
D gene: TRBD1; clone size: .; J gene: TRBJ2-7; V gene: TRBV4-2; CDR3 protein: CASSQSGTGTYEQYF; CDR3 DNA: TGTGCCAGCAGCCAATCCGGGACAGGAACCTACGAGCAGTACTTC
D gene: TRBD2; clone size: .; J gene: TRBJ2-1; V gene: TRBV30; CDR3 protein: CAWSVLGLAGGHRNEQFF; CDR3 DNA: TGTGCCTGGAGTGTACTCGGGCTAGCGGGAGGGCATCGTAATGAGCAGTTCTTC
D gene: TRBD1; clone size: .; J gene: TRBJ1-5; V gene: TRBV27; CDR3 protein: CASSSGQGAGNQPQHF; CDR3 DNA: TGTGCCAGCAGTTCGGGACAGGGGGCCGGCAATCAGCCCCAGCATTTT
D gene: TRBD2; clone size: once; J gene: TRBJ2-2; V gene: TRBV5-4; CDR3 protein: CASSWTTSGVNTGELFF; CDR3 DNA: TGTGCCAGCAGCTGGACGACTAGCGGGGTGAACACCGGGGAGCTGTTTTTT
D gene: TRBD2; clone size: .; J gene: TRBJ2-1; V gene: TRBV6-5; CDR3 protein: CASKPRLANNEQFF; CDR3 DNA: TGTGCCAGCAAGCCGAGACTAGCGAACAATGAGCAGTTCTTC
D gene: .; clone size: .; J gene: TRBJ2-2; V gene: TRBV11-2; CDR3 protein: CASSLNPGAGELFF; CDR3 DNA: TGTGCCAGCAGCTTAAACCCGGGAGCCGGGGAGCTGTTTTTT
D gene: TRBD1; clone size: .; J gene: TRBJ2-6; V gene: TRBV18; CDR3 protein: CASSPYPGTGNAGANVLTF; CDR3 DNA: TGTGCCAGCTCACCCTACCCCGGGACAGGGAACGCTGGGGCCAACGTCCTGACTTTC
D gene: .; clone size: .; J gene: TRBJ1-1; V gene: TRBV28; CDR3 protein: CASSLIRGEAFF; CDR3 DNA: TGTGCCAGCAGTTTGATTAGGGGTGAAGCTTTCTTT
D gene: TRBD1; clone size: .; J gene: TRBJ1-2; V gene: TRBV14; CDR3 protein: CASSQGQGAYYGYTF; CDR3 DNA: TGTGCCAGCAGCCAAGGACAGGGGGCATATTATGGCTACACCTTC
D gene: .; clone size: .; J gene: TRBJ1-1; V gene: TRBV6-5; CDR3 protein: CASSRVSGTEAFF; CDR3 DNA: TGTGCCAGCAGCCGGGTCTCCGGTACTGAAGCTTTCTTT
D gene: .; clone size: .; J gene: TRBJ2-3; V gene: TRBV6-2/TRBV6-3; CDR3 protein: CASSYEGSRTDTQYF; CDR3 DNA: TGTGCCAGCAGTTATGAGGGAAGCCGCACAGATACGCAGTATTTT
D gene: TRBD1; clone size: once; J gene: TRBJ2-7; V gene: TRBV19; CDR3 protein: CASRQTGGTYEQYF; CDR3 DNA: TGTGCCAGTAGACAGACAGGGGGGACCTACGAGCAGTACTTC
D gene: TRBD1; clone size: .; J gene: TRBJ2-3; V gene: TRBV27; CDR3 protein: CASRDRGVNTQYF; CDR3 DNA: TGTGCCAGCCGGGACAGGGGGGTAAATACGCAGTATTTT
D gene: .; clone size: .; J gene: TRBJ2-1; V gene: TRBV30; CDR3 protein: CAWSVTVHSEQFF; CDR3 DNA: TGTGCCTGGAGTGTTACAGTCCACAGTGAGCAGTTCTTC
D gene: TRBD2; clone size: .; J gene: TRBJ2-3; V gene: TRBV7-9; CDR3 protein: CASSLLAGLTDTQYF; CDR3 DNA: TGTGCCAGCAGCTTACTAGCGGGACTCACAGATACGCAGTATTTT
D gene: .; clone size: .; J gene: TRBJ2-7; V gene: TRBV7-9; CDR3 protein: CASRFYEQYF; CDR3 DNA: TGTGCCTCACGGTTCTACGAGCAGTACTTC
D gene: TRBD1; clone size: .; J gene: TRBJ1-2; V gene: TRBV30; CDR3 protein: CAWSKPTRRTGVGYTF; CDR3 DNA: TGTGCCTGGAGCAAACCGACCCGCAGGACAGGGGTCGGCTACACCTTC
D gene: TRBD1; clone size: .; J gene: TRBJ1-2; V gene: TRBV5-4; CDR3 protein: CASSPGDRVFGYTF; CDR3 DNA: TGTGCCAGCAGCCCGGGTGACAGGGTATTTGGCTACACCTTC
D gene: TRBD2; clone size: .; J gene: TRBJ2-1; V gene: TRBV29-1; CDR3 protein: CSARGGRTSEQFF; CDR3 DNA: TGCAGCGCCCGGGGGGGACGTACAAGTGAGCAGTTCTTC
D gene: .; clone size: few; J gene: TRBJ2-5; V gene: TRBV3-1/TRBV3-2; CDR3 protein: CASSQGNPGLQKETQYF; CDR3 DNA: TGTGCCAGCAGCCAAGGAAATCCGGGACTGCAGAAAGAGACCCAGTACTTC
D gene: .; clone size: .; J gene: TRBJ2-7; V gene: TRBV7-2; CDR3 protein: CASSLKYAPYEQYF; CDR3 DNA: TGTGCCAGCAGCTTAAAGTACGCGCCCTACGAGCAGTACTTC
D gene: TRBD2; clone size: .; J gene: TRBJ2-5; V gene: TRBV30; CDR3 protein: CASSGGAGETQYF; CDR3 DNA: TGTGCATCTAGCGGGGGGGCCGGAGAGACCCAGTACTTC
D gene: .; clone size: many; J gene: TRBJ1-6; V gene: TRBV3-1/TRBV3-2; CDR3 protein: CASSQGTRNSPLHF; CDR3 DNA: TGTGCCAGCAGCCAAGGGACAAGGAATTCACCCCTCCACTTT